This entry lists 30 T cell receptor beta chains sequenced from one sample in a study of T cell responses to AZD1222 COVID-19 vaccine listed by TCRdb under 2021. The time point label on this specimen signifies: baseline before first vaccination. The method was the immunoSEQ multiplex PCR assay. Here the immuneACCESS table is served through TCRdb, limited to in-frame sequences with V and J called. Missing clones are a known gap in these copies; in checked studies unresolved V genes cover under half, and the rest lacks a known reason. For this sample there are some 120,000 clones; about nine tenths appear just once. 1.4% to 1.5% of the sample is held by the ten biggest clonotypes. Sample: peripheral blood, taken on day 0 of AZD1222 vaccination. The source is an adult in good health.

This clone was recorded once. The chain combines TRBV27 with TRBJ2-3; 10 bases are a match to TRBD2. Germline CDR1 reads MNHEY; CDR2 reads SMNVEV (reference sequence). J gave up 2 bases and V 6 bases, and 11 bases lay outside the gene matches. There are 17 residues in the CDR3. The CDR3 is CASRPGTSVFFTDTQYF. Written as DNA, the CDR3 is TGTGCCAGCAGGCCCGGGACTAGCGTATTTTTCACAGATACGCAGTATTTT.

This chain links TRBV19 with TRBJ2-1, with 7 bases that match TRBD1. Germline CDR1 and CDR2: LNHDA and SQIVND (reference sequence). The junction had 2 bases not matched to a gene; V was cut back by 8 bases and J by 7 bases. The CDR3 length is 11 residues. The CDR3 here is CASQQGNEQFF. Written as DNA, the CDR3 is TGTGCCAGTCAACAGGGGAATGAGCAGTTCTTC.

J is TRBJ1-2 and V is TRBV20-1; D remains unclear. Trimming stripped 3 bases from V and 0 bases from J, with 8 bases between. The CDR3 spans 13 residues. Germline values: CDR1 DFQATT, CDR2 SNEGSKA (reference sequence). CDR3 coding DNA: TGCAGTGCTAGTAAGGTATCTAACTATGGCTACACCTTC. Translating it yields CSASKVSNYGYTF.

This chain joins TRBV3-1 (or the pseudogene TRBV3-2) and TRBJ2-7; D unresolved. The germline CDR1 and CDR2 sequences are LGHDT and YNNKEL (reference sequence). V was pared by 3 bases and J by 1 base, with 16 bases between. This CDR3 has 16 residues. CDR3 nucleotide sequence: TGTGCCAGCAGCCACCGCGTTTGGTACTCTTCCTACGAGCAGTACTTC. Translating gives CASSHRVWYSSYEQYF.

For the CDR3, the DNA is TGCGCCAGCAGCCCAGTAGGGGCTAATGAAAAACTGTTTTTT. Encoded protein: CASSPVGANEKLFF. The chain combines TRBV5-1 with TRBJ1-4; D is perhaps TRBD1 (5 bases). Deletions cut 4 bases from V and 3 bases from J, with 10 bases between. Germline CDR1 SGHRS, CDR2 YFSETQ. This CDR3 has 14 residues.

The chain uses TRBV29-1 and TRBJ1-2; D gene uncertain. V lost 4 bases and J 7 bases, leaving 10 bases between the germline ends. Per the germline V gene, CDR1 is SQVTM and CDR2 is ANQGSEA. The CDR3 is made up of 11 amino acids. CDR3 protein: CSVVGSGGYTF. CDR3 nucleotide sequence: TGCAGCGTTGTAGGGTCGGGTGGCTACACCTTC. Full variable domain (outside the CDR3, taken from reference TRBV29-1 and TRBJ1-2): SAVISQKPSRDICQRGTSLTIQCQVDSQVTMMFWYRQQPGQSLTLIATANQGSEATYESGFVIDKFPISRPNLTFSTLTVSNMSPEDSSIYLCSVVGSGGYTFGSGTRLTVV.

This clone was observed a few times. The chain recombines TRBV12-3 or TRBV12-4 with TRBJ1-1; 7 positions match TRBD1. With 7 bases clipped from V and 6 bases from J, the junction kept 8 bases outside the gene matches. The CDR3 spans 13 residues. CDR3 coding DNA: TGTGCCAGCACTACAGGGGTAGGTCCTGAAGCTTTCTTT. Protein sequence: CASTTGVGPEAFF.

This chain joins TRBV15 and TRBJ1-4; D is undetermined. The CDR3 loop spans 15 amino acids. Between the trimmed V and J ends, which lost 0 bases and 4 bases, there was a span of 9 bases. In germline, CDR1 is LNHNV, CDR2 YYDKDF (reference sequence). DNA of the CDR3: TGTGCCACCAGCAGAGATTCAGAGAATAATGAAAAACTGTTTTTT. It is translated as CATSRDSENNEKLFF.

The gene calls are TRBV30 and TRBJ1-1; D not resolved. CDR1 is GTSNPN, CDR2 SVGIG, per germline (reference sequence). The CDR3 contains 13 residues. The V end was cut by 5 bases, the J end by 0 bases, with 10 bases between. The CDR3 nucleotides are TGTGCCTGGGCCTCGGGGTTGAACACTGAAGCTTTCTTT. Translated, it gives CAWASGLNTEAFF.

V is TRBV19 and J is TRBJ1-6; perhaps TRBD1 as D (5 bases). V was shortened by 7 bases and J by 10 bases, with 14 bases between the two germline ends. Germline loops: CDR1 LNHDA, CDR2 SQIVND (reference sequence). This CDR3 is 13 amino acids long. CDR3 coding DNA: TGTGCCAGTAAACTCAGGGTCGGGTCACCCCTCCACTTT. The encoded protein is CASKLRVGSPLHF.

The chain is built from TRBV11-2 and TRBJ1-4, with 8 bases aligning to TRBD1. The J segment lost 5 bases and the V segment lost 5 bases, leaving 7 bases of the junction unmatched. The CDR3 spans 15 residues. Germline V CDR1 and CDR2: SGHAT, FQNNGV. The CDR3 is CASSGGTGPNEKLFF. The CDR3 coding sequence is TGTGCCAGCAGCGGCGGGACAGGACCGAATGAAAAACTGTTTTTT.

J is TRBJ1-4 and V is TRBV7-8; possibly TRBD1 for D (5 bases). Trimming stripped 5 bases from V and 7 bases from J, with 8 bases between. Looked up from germline, CDR1 is SGHVS and CDR2 is FQNEAQ. This CDR3 contains 12 residues. This chain's CDR3 is CASSRGGEKLFF. DNA of the CDR3: TGTGCCAGCAGCCGGGGGGGTGAAAAACTGTTTTTT.

The rearrangement joins TRBV7-3 to TRBJ2-1, with TRBD2 matching 11 bases. The CDR3 length is 18 residues. With V trimmed by 2 bases and J by 4 bases, 10 bases remained unmatched. CDR1 and CDR2 (germline): SGHTA, FQGTGA. CDR3 coding DNA: TGTGCCAGCAGCTTACGGCCTAGCGGGGGGTCAAGATACAATGAGCAGTTCTTC. It is translated as CASSLRPSGGSRYNEQFF.

V is TRBV30 and J is TRBJ2-5; D is unresolved. V was pared by 0 bases and J by 5 bases, with 4 bases between. The CDR3 spans 11 residues. Germline assignment: CDR1 GTSNPN and CDR2 SVGIG (reference sequence). The CDR3, as DNA: TGTGCCTGGAGTGTGTCGGAGACCCAGTACTTC. This gives the protein CAWSVSETQYF. Looking up the rest from reference TRBV30 and TRBJ2-5 gives the full variable domain: SQTIHQWPATLVQPVGSPLSLECTVEGTSNPNLYWYRQAAGRGLQLLFYSVGIGQISSEVPQNLSASRPQDRQFILSSKKLLLSDSGFYLCAWSVSETQYFGPGTRLLVL.

V and J are TRBV23-1 and TRBJ2-7; 7 nucleotides align to TRBD1. TRBV23-1 is placed among ORFs of uncertain function. The CDR3 covers 16 residues. The J segment lost 7 bases and the V segment lost 6 bases, leaving 18 bases of the junction unmatched. The CDR3 loop is CASRFTGVWSRGEQYF. In DNA, the CDR3 is TGCGCCAGCAGATTCACAGGGGTGTGGAGTCGCGGTGAGCAGTACTTC.

For the CDR3, the DNA is TGTGCCAGCAGCTTATTAAAAAGACAGGGTGACTACGAGCAGTACTTC. Residues: CASSLLKRQGDYEQYF. The rearrangement links TRBV11-2 to TRBJ2-7; 7 bases line up with TRBD1. CDR1 and CDR2 from the germline V gene are SGHAT and FQNNGV. This CDR3 spans 16 amino acids. V gave up 2 bases and J gave up 3 bases; unmatched junction bases: 10.

This rearrangement joins TRBV19 to TRBJ1-1, with D uncertain. The CDR3 extends over 14 amino acids. Trimming removed 7 bases at V and 1 base at J, with 13 bases between. The germline V gene has CDR1 LNHDA and CDR2 SQIVND (reference sequence). CDR3 protein: CASTSVQQNTEAFF. The DNA of the CDR3 is TGTGCCAGTACGTCGGTACAGCAGAACACTGAAGCTTTCTTT. The variable domain in full, completed from reference TRBV19 and TRBJ1-1, reads DGGITQSPKYLFRKEGQNVTLSCEQNLNHDAMYWYRQDPGQGLRLIYYSQIVNDFQKGDIAEGYSVSREKKESFPLTVTSAQKNPTAFYLCASTSVQQNTEAFFGQGTRLTVV.

The CDR3 is CASSVGPAVNTGELFF. CDR3 in DNA: TGTGCCAGCAGCGTAGGCCCAGCGGTGAACACCGGGGAGCTGTTTTTT. The chain employs TRBV9 and TRBJ2-2; TRBD2 is a possible D gene (5 bases). This CDR3 spans 16 amino acids. Trimming stripped 0 bases from V and 1 base from J, with 10 bases between. Germline assignment: CDR1 SGDLS and CDR2 YYNGEE.

V usage is TRBV9 and J usage is TRBJ2-4, with 9 bases matching TRBD1. The CDR3 totals 18 residues. After removal of 4 bases from V and 4 bases from J, the junction contained 15 bases not matched to a gene. Germline V gene sequence: CDR1 SGDLS, CDR2 YYNGEE. The CDR3 reads CASSPGPSRDRVKNIQYF. The CDR3 nucleotides are TGTGCCAGCAGCCCGGGGCCGTCACGGGACAGGGTTAAAAACATTCAGTACTTC. Full variable domain (missing parts from reference TRBV9 and TRBJ2-4): DSGVTQTPKHLITATGQRVTLRCSPRSGDLSVYWYQQSLDQGLQFLIQYYNGEERAKGNILERFSAQQFPDLHSELNLSSLELGDSALYFCASSPGPSRDRVKNIQYFGAGTRLSVL.

The chain combines TRBV4-3 with TRBJ1-5; D is undetermined. The CDR3 has 14 amino acids. CDR1 LGHNA and CDR2 YSLEER come from the germline V gene. V was shortened by 0 bases and J by 4 bases, with 7 bases between the two germline ends. CDR3 in DNA: TGCGCCAGCAGCCAAGATTACGGGAATCAGCCCCAGCATTTT. Amino acids: CASSQDYGNQPQHF.

The rearrangement uses TRBV2 and TRBJ1-1, with 8 bases identical to TRBD1. The CDR3 has 15 residues. V dropped 2 bases and J dropped 2; count of bases not matched to a gene: 4. The germline CDR1 and CDR2 sequences are SNHLY and FYNNEI. In nucleotides, the CDR3 is TGTGCCAGCAGTGAACAGGGGGCTCCAAACACTGAAGCTTTCTTT. Its translation is CASSEQGAPNTEAFF.

The rearrangement uses TRBV19 and TRBJ1-2, with D maybe TRBD1 (5 bases). Germline V CDR1 and CDR2: LNHDA, SQIVND (reference sequence). Deletions cut 4 bases from V and 7 bases from J, with 13 bases between. This CDR3 comprises 13 residues. The CDR3: CASSTGPLGGYTF. CDR3 sequence (DNA): TGTGCCAGTAGTACGGGACCCCTCGGTGGCTACACCTTC.

The chain is built from TRBV7-2 and TRBJ1-2; no definite D call. There are 15 residues in the CDR3. The germline V and J ends were trimmed by 0 bases and 2 bases, with 10 bases remaining between them. CDR1 and CDR2 from the germline V gene are SGHTA and FQGNSA. CDR3 in amino acids: CASSLAAAPNYGYTF. The CDR3 nucleotides are TGTGCCAGCAGCTTAGCGGCAGCTCCCAACTATGGCTACACCTTC.

The V call is TRBV6-6, the J call TRBJ1-6; 10 bases map to TRBD1. The ends lost 6 bases at V and 9 bases at J; junction bases unmatched: 5. The CDR3 totals 14 residues. Germline V gene data show CDR1 as MNHNY and CDR2 as SVGAGI (reference sequence). The CDR3 sequence is CASRPGQGSSPLHF. In DNA form, the CDR3 reads TGTGCCAGCAGGCCGGGACAGGGGAGTTCACCCCTCCACTTT.

The V call is TRBV27, the J call TRBJ1-3; the D gene is possibly TRBD1 (5 bases). Germline V lookup: CDR1 MNHEY, CDR2 SMNVEV (reference sequence). V was pared by 6 bases and J by 7 bases, with 19 bases between. This CDR3 has 15 amino acids. The CDR3 nucleotides read TGTGCCAGCAGCCGCGGCCCGGGACCCAGGAACACCATATATTTT. Protein product: CASSRGPGPRNTIYF.

This sequence joins TRBV7-9 and TRBJ2-1; D uncertain. The CDR3 runs 12 residues. Germline V CDR1 and CDR2: SEHNR, FQNEAQ (reference sequence). Trimming took off 5 bases at V and 9 bases at J, with 11 bases between the two ends. In DNA form, the CDR3 reads TGTGCCAGCAGCGAAAGGGTGTTTGAGCAGTTCTTC. Protein product: CASSERVFEQFF.

The chain recombines TRBV13 with TRBJ1-5, with D unclear. The CDR3 totals 14 residues. Between the trimmed V and J ends, which lost 0 bases and 2 bases, there was a span of 5 bases. CDR1 PRHDT and CDR2 FYEKMQ come from the germline V gene (reference sequence). CDR3 in DNA: TGTGCCAGCAGCTTAGGGGTGGGCAATCAGCCCCAGCATTTT. This sequence encodes CASSLGVGNQPQHF.

This clone has only one observation. This chain links TRBV19 with TRBJ1-1; D is perhaps TRBD1 (5 bases). This CDR3 is 17 amino acids long. Germline values: CDR1 LNHDA, CDR2 SQIVND (reference sequence). The V and J ends lost 6 bases and 2 bases respectively, with 22 bases between them. CDR3 in DNA: TGTGCCAGTAGGTTAACCTTGTGGCAGGGAAAAAACACTGAAGCTTTCTTT. Amino acids: CASRLTLWQGKNTEAFF. Looking up the rest from reference TRBV19 and TRBJ1-1 gives the full variable domain: DGGITQSPKYLFRKEGQNVTLSCEQNLNHDAMYWYRQDPGQGLRLIYYSQIVNDFQKGDIAEGYSVSREKKESFPLTVTSAQKNPTAFYLCASRLTLWQGKNTEAFFGQGTRLTVV.

The CDR3 loop reads CASSLAGVGGELFF. The CDR3 DNA reads TGTGCCAGCAGTTTAGCAGGGGTCGGCGGGGAGCTGTTTTTT. The chain carries TRBV28 and TRBJ2-2, with D perhaps TRBD1 (6 bases). In germline, CDR1 is MDHEN, CDR2 SYDVKM. With 2 bases removed from V and 7 bases from J, the gap between germline ends came to 11 bases. CDR3 length equals 14 residues.

The V gene is TRBV7-9, the J gene TRBJ1-4; 8 bases align to TRBD1. The CDR3 length is 14 residues. CDR1 SEHNR and CDR2 FQNEAQ come from the germline V gene (reference sequence). V lost 5 bases to trimming and J lost 2 bases; unmatched junction nucleotides: 1. The CDR3 spells CASSPGGTNEKLFF. Here the CDR3 DNA reads TGTGCCAGCAGCCCAGGGGGCACTAATGAAAAACTGTTTTTT.